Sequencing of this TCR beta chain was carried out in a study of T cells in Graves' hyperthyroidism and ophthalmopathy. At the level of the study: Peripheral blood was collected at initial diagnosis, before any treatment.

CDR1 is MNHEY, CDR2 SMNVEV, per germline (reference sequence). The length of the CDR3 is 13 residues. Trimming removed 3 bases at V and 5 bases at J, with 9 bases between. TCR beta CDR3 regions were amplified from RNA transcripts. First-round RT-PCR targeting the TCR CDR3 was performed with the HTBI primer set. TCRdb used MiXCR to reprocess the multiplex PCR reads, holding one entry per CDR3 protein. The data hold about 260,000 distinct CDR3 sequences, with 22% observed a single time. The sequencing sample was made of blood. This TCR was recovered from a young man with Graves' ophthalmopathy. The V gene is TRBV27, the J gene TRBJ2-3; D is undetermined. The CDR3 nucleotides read TGTGCCAGCAGTTTGAACCCCTTAGATACGCAGTATTTT. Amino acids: CASSLNPLDTQYF.